A selection of T cell receptor beta chains follows, all from one sample in a study of T-cell reconstitution after alpha-beta-depleted transplantation in children. TCRdb passed the PCR reads through MiXCR, listing each CDR3 protein once. The sample holds about 980,000 distinct CDR3 sequences, around 30% seen once. Here the sequenced sample was PBMCs, mostly from graft donor cells, taken 360 days after TCRalphabeta/CD19-depleted stem cell transplant. Receptors originate from a boy younger than two who had a stem cell transplant for SCID, so the T cells may come from the graft donor. Each CDR3 is given with its conserved first and last residue. D genes are given only for firm matches. Size is omitted from some rows. Given values are once, few, many or a class for expanded clones.

clone size	D gene	V gene	J gene	CDR3 protein	CDR3 DNA
NA	NA	TRBV6-2/TRBV6-3	TRBJ2-2	CASSYPLSGDTGELFF	TGTGCCAGCAGTTACCCCCTTTCAGGGGACACCGGGGAGCTGTTTTTT
few	NA	TRBV5-1	TRBJ2-7	CASSLADADYEQYF	TGCGCCAGCAGCTTGGCTGATGCTGACTACGAGCAGTACTTC
few	NA	TRBV7-9	TRBJ2-7	CASSLVSVSSYEQYF	TGTGCCAGCAGCTTAGTTAGTGTGAGCTCCTACGAGCAGTACTTC
NA	TRBD1	TRBV7-8	TRBJ2-5	CASSTLGGQGATETQYF	TGTGCCAGCAGCACTCTTGGGGGACAGGGGGCGACGGAGACCCAGTACTTC
NA	NA	TRBV4-2	TRBJ1-3	CASSQAGDGNTIYF	TGTGCCAGCAGCCAAGCGGGAGATGGAAACACCATATATTTT
few	NA	TRBV4-3	TRBJ2-1	CASSQEIGTGSYNEQFF	TGCGCCAGCAGCCAAGAGATAGGGACTGGATCCTACAATGAGCAGTTCTTC
NA	NA	TRBV28	TRBJ1-1	CASSSNRDALGHTEAFF	TGTGCCAGCAGTTCGAACCGGGACGCCCTGGGTCACACTGAAGCTTTCTTT
NA	NA	TRBV6-2/TRBV6-3	TRBJ2-3	CASSYGAPHGLNTQYF	TGTGCCAGCAGTTACGGGGCCCCCCACGGGCTAAATACGCAGTATTTT
NA	NA	TRBV20-1	TRBJ1-1	CSAAGGLDTEAFF	TGCAGTGCCGCAGGTGGGCTGGACACTGAAGCTTTCTTT
NA	NA	TRBV20-1	TRBJ1-6	CSATDRSSPLHF	TGCAGTGCTACCGACAGGAGTTCACCCCTCCACTTT
NA	TRBD1	TRBV7-9	TRBJ1-1	CASSSDRGLSGTEAFF	TGTGCCAGCAGCTCGGACAGGGGATTGTCGGGCACTGAAGCTTTCTTT
NA	NA	TRBV18	TRBJ2-7	CASSPFDGTTYEQYF	TGTGCCAGCTCCCCCTTCGACGGGACCACCTACGAGCAGTACTTC
few	NA	TRBV4-1	TRBJ1-1	CASSQFGMNTEAFF	TGCGCCAGCAGCCAATTCGGTATGAACACTGAAGCTTTCTTT
NA	NA	TRBV20-1	TRBJ1-1	CSAKVADTEAFF	TGCAGTGCTAAGGTGGCAGACACTGAAGCTTTCTTT
NA	NA	TRBV20-1	TRBJ1-3	CSALIPSGNTIYF	TGCAGTGCTTTAATTCCGTCTGGAAACACCATATATTTT
few	NA	TRBV7-9	TRBJ2-3	CASSPGKDTQYF	TGTGCCAGCAGCCCCGGGAAAGATACGCAGTATTTT
NA	TRBD2	TRBV4-3	TRBJ2-1	CASSLRTRSDEQFF	TGCGCCAGCAGCCTCCGGACTAGAAGTGATGAGCAGTTCTTC
few	NA	TRBV12-3/TRBV12-4	TRBJ2-1	CASSFMGAQQFF	TGTGCCAGCAGTTTTATGGGGGCCCAGCAGTTCTTC
few	NA	TRBV24-1	TRBJ2-1	CATSEPGTGNNEQFF	TGTGCCACCAGTGAGCCCGGGACGGGAAACAATGAGCAGTTCTTC
many	NA	TRBV7-7	TRBJ2-5	CASSPFNGWETQYF	TGTGCCAGCAGCCCCTTTAATGGCTGGGAGACCCAGTACTTC
NA	NA	TRBV20-1	TRBJ2-3	CSATPGSNIDTQYF	TGCAGTGCTACCCCGGGATCTAATATCGATACGCAGTATTTT
NA	TRBD2	TRBV7-2	TRBJ2-5	CASRSGGPETQYF	TGTGCCAGCAGAAGCGGGGGGCCGGAGACCCAGTACTTC
few	TRBD2	TRBV4-1	TRBJ2-7	CASSQDPLAGVGEQYF	TGCGCCAGCAGCCAAGACCCACTAGCGGGGGTTGGAGAGCAGTACTTC
few	TRBD2	TRBV12-3/TRBV12-4	TRBJ2-4	CASRPSGGQNIQYF	TGTGCCAGCAGACCCAGCGGGGGACAAAACATTCAGTACTTC